This T cell receptor beta chain was observed in a study of CD4+ T cells in melanoma. CDR1 and CDR2 from the germline V gene are LNHDA and SQIVND (reference sequence). The junction had 4 bases not matched to a gene; V was cut back by 3 bases and J by 5 bases. This CDR3 comprises 14 residues. Study-wide results and caveats: Neoantigen-specific CD4+ T cells in melanoma reportedly had diverse differentiation states. A reported correlation linked neoantigen-specific CD4+ T cells to CD8+, macrophage and B cell function.

Remarks on this clone: Its specificity is not known.

Profiled with immunoSEQ multiplex PCR; TCRdb holds only in-frame clones, not every one. The sample has roughly 110,000 clones; around 93% are singletons. The origin of this receptor is a human donor with melanoma. The source material was peripheral blood. J is TRBJ1-5 and V is TRBV19, with 7 bases matching TRBD1. The CDR3 sequence is CASSIGTDDQPQHF. The CDR3 nucleotides read TGTGCCAGTAGTATCGGGACAGATGATCAGCCCCAGCATTTT.